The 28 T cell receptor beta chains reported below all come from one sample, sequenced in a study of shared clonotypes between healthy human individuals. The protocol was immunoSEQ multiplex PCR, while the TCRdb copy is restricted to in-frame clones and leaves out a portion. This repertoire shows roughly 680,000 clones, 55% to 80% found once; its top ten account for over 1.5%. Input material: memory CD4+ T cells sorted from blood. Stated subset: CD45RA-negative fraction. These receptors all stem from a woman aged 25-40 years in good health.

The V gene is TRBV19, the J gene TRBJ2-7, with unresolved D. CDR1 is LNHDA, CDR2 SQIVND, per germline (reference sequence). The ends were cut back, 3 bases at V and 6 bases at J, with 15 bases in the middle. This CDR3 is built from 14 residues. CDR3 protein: CASSIGVSPFEQYF. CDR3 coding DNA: TGTGCCAGTAGTATTGGGGTCAGCCCCTTCGAGCAGTACTTC.

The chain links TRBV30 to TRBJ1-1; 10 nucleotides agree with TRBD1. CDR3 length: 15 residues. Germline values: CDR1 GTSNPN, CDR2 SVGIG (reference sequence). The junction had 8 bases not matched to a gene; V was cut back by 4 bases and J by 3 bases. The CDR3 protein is CAWTQPGTGDTEAFF. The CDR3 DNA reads TGTGCCTGGACCCAACCCGGGACAGGGGACACTGAAGCTTTCTTT.

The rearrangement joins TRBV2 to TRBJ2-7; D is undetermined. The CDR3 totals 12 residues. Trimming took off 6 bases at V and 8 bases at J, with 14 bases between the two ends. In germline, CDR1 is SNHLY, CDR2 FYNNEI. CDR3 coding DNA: TGTGCCAGCAGCACGTCCCAGAGGCAGCAGTACTTC. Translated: CASSTSQRQQYF.

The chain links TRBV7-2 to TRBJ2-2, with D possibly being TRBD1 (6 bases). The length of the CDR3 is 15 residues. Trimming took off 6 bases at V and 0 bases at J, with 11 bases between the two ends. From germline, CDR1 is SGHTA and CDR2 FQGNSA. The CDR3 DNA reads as TGTGCCAGCAGTTGGGGGCTTTCGAACACCGGGGAGCTGTTTTTT. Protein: CASSWGLSNTGELFF.

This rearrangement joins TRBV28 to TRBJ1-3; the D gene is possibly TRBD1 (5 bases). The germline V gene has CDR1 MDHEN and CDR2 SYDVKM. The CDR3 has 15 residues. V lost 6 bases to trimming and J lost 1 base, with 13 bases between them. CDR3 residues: CASRAAGSSGNTIYF. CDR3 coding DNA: TGTGCCAGCAGAGCGGCAGGGTCTTCTGGAAACACCATATATTTT.

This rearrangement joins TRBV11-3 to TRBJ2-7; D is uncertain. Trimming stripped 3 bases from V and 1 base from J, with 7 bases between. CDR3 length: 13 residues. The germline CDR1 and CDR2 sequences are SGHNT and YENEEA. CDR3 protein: CASSFSGSYEQYF. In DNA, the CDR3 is TGTGCCAGCAGCTTCTCAGGATCCTACGAGCAGTACTTC.

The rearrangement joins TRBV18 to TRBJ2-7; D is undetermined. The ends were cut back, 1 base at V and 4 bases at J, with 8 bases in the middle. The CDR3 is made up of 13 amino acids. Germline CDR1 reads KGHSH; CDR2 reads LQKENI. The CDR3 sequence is CASSPREKYEQYF. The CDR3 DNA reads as TGTGCCAGCTCACCACGCGAGAAGTACGAGCAGTACTTC.

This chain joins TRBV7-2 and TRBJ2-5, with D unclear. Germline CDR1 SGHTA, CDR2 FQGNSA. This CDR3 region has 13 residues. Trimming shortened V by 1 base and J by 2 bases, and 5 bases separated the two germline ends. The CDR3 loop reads CASSLGWQETQYF. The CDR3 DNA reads TGTGCCAGCAGCTTAGGTTGGCAAGAGACCCAGTACTTC.

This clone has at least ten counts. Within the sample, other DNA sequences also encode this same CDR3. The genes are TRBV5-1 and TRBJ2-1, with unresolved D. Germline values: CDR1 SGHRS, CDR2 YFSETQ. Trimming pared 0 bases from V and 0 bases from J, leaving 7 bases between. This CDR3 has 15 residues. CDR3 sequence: CASSLDSSSYNEQFF. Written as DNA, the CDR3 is TGCGCCAGCAGCTTGGACTCCAGCTCCTACAATGAGCAGTTCTTC.

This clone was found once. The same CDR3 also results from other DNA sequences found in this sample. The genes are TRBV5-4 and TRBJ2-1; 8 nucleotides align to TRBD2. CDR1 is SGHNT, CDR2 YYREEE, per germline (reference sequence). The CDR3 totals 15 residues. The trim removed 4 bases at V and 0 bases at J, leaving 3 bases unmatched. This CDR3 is CASSLTSGSYNEQFF. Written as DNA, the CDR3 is TGTGCCAGCAGCCTCACTAGCGGCTCCTACAATGAGCAGTTCTTC.

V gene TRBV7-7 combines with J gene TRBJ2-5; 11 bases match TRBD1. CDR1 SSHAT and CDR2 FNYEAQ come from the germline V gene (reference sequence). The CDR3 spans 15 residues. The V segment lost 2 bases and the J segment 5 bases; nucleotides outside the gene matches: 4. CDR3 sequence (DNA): TGTGCCAGCAGCTTAAGGACAGGGGGCGGGGAGACCCAGTACTTC. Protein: CASSLRTGGGETQYF.

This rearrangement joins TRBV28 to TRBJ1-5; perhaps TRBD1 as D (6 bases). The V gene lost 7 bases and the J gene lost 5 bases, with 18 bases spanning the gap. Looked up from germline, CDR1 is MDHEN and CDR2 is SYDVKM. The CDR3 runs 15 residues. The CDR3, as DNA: TGTGCCAGCACCCCCCCGGGGGACAAACATCAGCCCCAGCATTTT. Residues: CASTPPGDKHQPQHF.

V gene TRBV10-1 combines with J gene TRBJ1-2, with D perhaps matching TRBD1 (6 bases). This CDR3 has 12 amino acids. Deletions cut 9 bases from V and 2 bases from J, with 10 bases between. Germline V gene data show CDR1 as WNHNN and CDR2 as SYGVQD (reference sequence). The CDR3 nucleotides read TGCGCCAGTTCGGACAGCAACTATGGCTACACCTTC. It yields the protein CASSDSNYGYTF.

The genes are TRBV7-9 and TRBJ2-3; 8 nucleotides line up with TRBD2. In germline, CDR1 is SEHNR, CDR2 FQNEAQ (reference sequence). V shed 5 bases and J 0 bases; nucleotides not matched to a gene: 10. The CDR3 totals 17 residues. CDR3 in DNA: TGTGCCAGCAGCCTATGGTCTTTAGCGGGAAGCACAGATACGCAGTATTTT. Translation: CASSLWSLAGSTDTQYF. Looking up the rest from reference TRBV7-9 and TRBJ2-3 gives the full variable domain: DTGVSQNPRHKITKRGQNVTFRCDPISEHNRLYWYRQTLGQGPEFLTYFQNEAQLEKSRLLSDRFSAERPKGSFSTLEIQRTEQGDSAMYLCASSLWSLAGSTDTQYFGPGTRLTVL.

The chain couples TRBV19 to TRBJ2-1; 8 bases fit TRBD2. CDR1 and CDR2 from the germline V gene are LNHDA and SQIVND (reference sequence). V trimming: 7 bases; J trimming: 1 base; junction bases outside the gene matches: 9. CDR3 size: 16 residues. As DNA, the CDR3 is TGTGCCAGTACCCTCGGGGGGGGCCCTTCCTACAATGAGCAGTTCTTC. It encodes CASTLGGGPSYNEQFF.

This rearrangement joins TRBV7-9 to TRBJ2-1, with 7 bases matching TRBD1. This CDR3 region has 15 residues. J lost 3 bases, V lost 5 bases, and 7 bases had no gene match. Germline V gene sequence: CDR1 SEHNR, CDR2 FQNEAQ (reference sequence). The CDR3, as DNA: TGTGCCAGCAGCCCCACAGGGGCTCGCTACAATGAGCAGTTCTTC. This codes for CASSPTGARYNEQFF.

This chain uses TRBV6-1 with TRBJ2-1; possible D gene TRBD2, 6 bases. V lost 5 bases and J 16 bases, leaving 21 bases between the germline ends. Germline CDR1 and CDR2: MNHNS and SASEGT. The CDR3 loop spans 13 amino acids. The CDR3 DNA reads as TGTGCCAGCAGTCCCCCGGGCCAGGGAGGACGCTTCTTC. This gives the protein CASSPPGQGGRFF.

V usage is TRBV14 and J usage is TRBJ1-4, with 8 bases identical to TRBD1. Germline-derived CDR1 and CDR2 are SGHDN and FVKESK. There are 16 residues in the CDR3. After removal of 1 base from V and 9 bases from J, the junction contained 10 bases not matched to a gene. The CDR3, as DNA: TGTGCCAGCAGCCAAGTTAGTAACAGGGGGAGGAAAAAACTGTTTTTT. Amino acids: CASSQVSNRGRKKLFF.

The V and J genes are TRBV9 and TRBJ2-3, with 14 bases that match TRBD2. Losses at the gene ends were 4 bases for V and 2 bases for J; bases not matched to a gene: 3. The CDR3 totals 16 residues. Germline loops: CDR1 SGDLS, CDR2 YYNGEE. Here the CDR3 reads CASSKGLAGATDTQYF. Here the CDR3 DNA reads TGTGCCAGCAGCAAGGGACTAGCGGGAGCCACAGATACGCAGTATTTT.

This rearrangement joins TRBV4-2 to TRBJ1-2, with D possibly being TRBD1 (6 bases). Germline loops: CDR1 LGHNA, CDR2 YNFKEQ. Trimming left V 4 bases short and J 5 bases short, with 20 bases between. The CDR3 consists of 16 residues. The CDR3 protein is CASSPERGAVYYGYTF. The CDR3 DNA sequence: TGTGCCAGCAGCCCCGAACGGGGGGCCGTTTATTATGGCTACACCTTC.

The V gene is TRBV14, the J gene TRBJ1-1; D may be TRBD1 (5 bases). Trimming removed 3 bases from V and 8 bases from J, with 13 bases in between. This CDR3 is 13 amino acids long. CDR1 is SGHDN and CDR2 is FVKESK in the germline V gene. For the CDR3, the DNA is TGTGCCAGCAGCCATAGACAGTTCCTAGAAGCTTTCTTT. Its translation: CASSHRQFLEAFF.

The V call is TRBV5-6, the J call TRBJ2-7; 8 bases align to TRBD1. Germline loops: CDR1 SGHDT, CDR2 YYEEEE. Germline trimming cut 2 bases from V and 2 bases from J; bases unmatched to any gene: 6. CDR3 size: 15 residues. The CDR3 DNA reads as TGTGCCAGCAGCTTTAGACAGGGGCTAGCCTACGAGCAGTACTTC. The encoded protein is CASSFRQGLAYEQYF.

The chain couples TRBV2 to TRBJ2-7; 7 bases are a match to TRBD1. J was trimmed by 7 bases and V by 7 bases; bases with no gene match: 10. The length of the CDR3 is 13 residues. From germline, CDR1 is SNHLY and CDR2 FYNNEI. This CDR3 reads CASKGAWGGEQYF. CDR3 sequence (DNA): TGTGCCAGCAAGGGGGCGTGGGGCGGGGAGCAGTACTTC.

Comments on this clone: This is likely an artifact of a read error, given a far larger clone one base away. In DNA form, the CDR3 reads TGCGCCAGCAGCTTCGGACAGGGAGGAGATGCGCAGTATTTT. Amino acids: CASSFGQGGDAQYF. The chain has TRBV5-1 and TRBJ2-3; the match to TRBD1 covers 8 bases. CDR3 length: 14 amino acids. Germline lookup yields CDR1 SGHRS and CDR2 YFSETQ.

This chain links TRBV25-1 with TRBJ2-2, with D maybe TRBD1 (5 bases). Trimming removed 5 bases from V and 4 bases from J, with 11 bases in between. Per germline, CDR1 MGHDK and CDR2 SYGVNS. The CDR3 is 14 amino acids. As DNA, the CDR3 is TGTGCCAGCAGTACCACAGGTGCCACCGGGGAGCTGTTTTTT. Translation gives CASSTTGATGELFF.

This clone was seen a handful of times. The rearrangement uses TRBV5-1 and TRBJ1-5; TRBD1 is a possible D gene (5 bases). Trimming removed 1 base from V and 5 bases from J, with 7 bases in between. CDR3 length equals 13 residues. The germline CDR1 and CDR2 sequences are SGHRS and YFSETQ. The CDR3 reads CASSLRGDQPQHF. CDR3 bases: TGCGCCAGCAGCTTGCGGGGGGATCAGCCCCAGCATTTT.

The CDR3 sequence: CASSHGASGTNEQFF. The CDR3 coding sequence is TGTGCCAGCAGCCACGGGGCTAGCGGGACGAATGAGCAGTTCTTC. This chain uses TRBV7-3 with TRBJ2-1, with 9 bases that match TRBD2. V gave up 5 bases and J gave up 7 bases; unmatched junction bases: 9. Per the germline V gene, CDR1 is SGHTA and CDR2 is FQGTGA. This CDR3 contains 15 residues.

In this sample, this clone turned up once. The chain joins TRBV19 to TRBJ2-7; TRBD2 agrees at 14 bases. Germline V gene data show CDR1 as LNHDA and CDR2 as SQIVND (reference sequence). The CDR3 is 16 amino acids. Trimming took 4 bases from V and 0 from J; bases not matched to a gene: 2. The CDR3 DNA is TGTGCCAGTAGTACGACTAGCGGGGGGGACTCCTACGAGCAGTACTTC. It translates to CASSTTSGGDSYEQYF. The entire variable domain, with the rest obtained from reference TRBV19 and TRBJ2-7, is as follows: DGGITQSPKYLFRKEGQNVTLSCEQNLNHDAMYWYRQDPGQGLRLIYYSQIVNDFQKGDIAEGYSVSREKKESFPLTVTSAQKNPTAFYLCASSTTSGGDSYEQYFGPGTRLTVT.